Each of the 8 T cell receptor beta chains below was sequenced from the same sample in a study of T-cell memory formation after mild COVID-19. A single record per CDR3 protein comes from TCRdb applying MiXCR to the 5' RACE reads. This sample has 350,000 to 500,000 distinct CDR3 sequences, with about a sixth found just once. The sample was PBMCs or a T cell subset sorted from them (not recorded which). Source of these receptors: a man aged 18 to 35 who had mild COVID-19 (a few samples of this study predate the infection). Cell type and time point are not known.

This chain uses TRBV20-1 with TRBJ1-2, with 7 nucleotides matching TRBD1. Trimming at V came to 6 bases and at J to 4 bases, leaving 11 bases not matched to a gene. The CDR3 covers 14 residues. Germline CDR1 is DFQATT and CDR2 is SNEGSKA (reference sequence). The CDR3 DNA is TGCAGTGCGCCCCCCCGGGACAGCTCCTATGGCTACACCTTC. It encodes CSAPPRDSSYGYTF.

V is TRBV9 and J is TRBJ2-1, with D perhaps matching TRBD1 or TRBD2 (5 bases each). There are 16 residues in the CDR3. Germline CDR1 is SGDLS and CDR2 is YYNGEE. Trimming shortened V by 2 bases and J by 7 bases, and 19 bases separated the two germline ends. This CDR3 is CASSVRLESWGNEQFF. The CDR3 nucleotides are TGTGCCAGCAGCGTTCGATTAGAGTCTTGGGGGAATGAGCAGTTCTTC.

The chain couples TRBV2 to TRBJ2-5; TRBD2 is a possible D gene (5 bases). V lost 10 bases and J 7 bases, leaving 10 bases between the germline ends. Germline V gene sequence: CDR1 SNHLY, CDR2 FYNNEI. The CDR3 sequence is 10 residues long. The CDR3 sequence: CAILRGTQYF. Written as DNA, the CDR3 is TGTGCCATTCTCCGGGGGACCCAGTACTTC.

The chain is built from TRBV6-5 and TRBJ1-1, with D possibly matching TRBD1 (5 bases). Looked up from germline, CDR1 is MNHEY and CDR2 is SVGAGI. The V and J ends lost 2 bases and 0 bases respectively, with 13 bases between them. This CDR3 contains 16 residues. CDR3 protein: CASSYRQPVMNTEAFF. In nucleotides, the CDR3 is TGTGCCAGCAGTTACCGACAGCCAGTTATGAACACTGAAGCTTTCTTT.

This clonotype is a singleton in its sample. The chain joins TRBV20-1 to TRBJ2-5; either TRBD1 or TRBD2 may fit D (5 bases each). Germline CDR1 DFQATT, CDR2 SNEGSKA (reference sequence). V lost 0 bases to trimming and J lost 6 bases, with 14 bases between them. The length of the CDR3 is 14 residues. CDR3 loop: CSARDQATGQTQYF. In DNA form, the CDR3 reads TGCAGTGCTAGAGATCAGGCGACGGGACAGACCCAGTACTTC.

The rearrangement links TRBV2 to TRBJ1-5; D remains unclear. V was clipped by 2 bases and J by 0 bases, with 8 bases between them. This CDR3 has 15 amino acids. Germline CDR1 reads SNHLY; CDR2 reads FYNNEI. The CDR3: CASSELGYSNQPQHF. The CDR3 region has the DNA TGTGCCAGCAGTGAACTGGGGTATAGCAATCAGCCCCAGCATTTT.

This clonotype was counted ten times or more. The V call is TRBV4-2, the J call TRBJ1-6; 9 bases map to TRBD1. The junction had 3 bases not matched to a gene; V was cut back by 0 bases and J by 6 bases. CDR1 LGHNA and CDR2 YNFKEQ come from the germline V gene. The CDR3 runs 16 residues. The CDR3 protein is CASSQDPGQGNSPLHF. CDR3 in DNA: TGTGCCAGCAGCCAAGATCCGGGACAGGGTAATTCACCCCTCCACTTT.

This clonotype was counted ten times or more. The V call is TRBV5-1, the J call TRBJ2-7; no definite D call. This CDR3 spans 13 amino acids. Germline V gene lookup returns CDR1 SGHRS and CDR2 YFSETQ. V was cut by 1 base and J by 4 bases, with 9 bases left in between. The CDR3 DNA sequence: TGCGCCAGCAGCTTGCAGGCTGGGTACGAGCAGTACTTC. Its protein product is CASSLQAGYEQYF.